This T cell receptor beta chain derives from a study of T-cell reconstitution after alpha-beta-depleted transplantation in children. CDR1 is SGHTS and CDR2 is YDEGEE in the germline V gene. V lost 3 bases, J lost 7 bases, and 14 bases lay in between. The CDR3 is 14 residues long. The authors prepared the TCRbeta library with unique molecular identifiers. MiXCR, run by TCRdb on the PCR reads, gives a single entry per CDR3 protein. This table holds a few hundred thousand distinct CDR3 sequences, about 9.4% found once. The sequenced sample was PBMCs from the stem cell graft donor, obtained from the stem cell graft. The source is a human donor who donated a stem cell graft to a child with acute lymphoblastic leukemia. The genes are TRBV5-8 and TRBJ2-1; weak D call: TRBD1 (5 bases). This chain's CDR3 is CASSSYSRVNEQFF. In DNA, the CDR3 is TGTGCCAGCAGCTCTTACAGCAGGGTTAATGAGCAGTTCTTC.